What follows is one TCR beta chain and its context. This PCR relied on a set of 60 Vbeta primers and 13 Jbeta primers. The method was immunoSEQ multiplex PCR; TCRdb's version includes in-frame clones alone and lacks a portion of them. The sample lists some 180,000 clones, 78% occurring once. This sample was taken from a study of cytomegalovirus exposure and HLA in healthy donors. Looked up from germline, CDR1 is MNHNS and CDR2 is SASEGT. This CDR3 comprises 17 residues. Germline trimming cut 4 bases from V and 3 bases from J; bases unmatched to any gene: 11. Sequencing was performed on PBMCs. This clonotype was sampled from a female donor in good health and CMV-seronegative. This sequence joins TRBV6-1 and TRBJ2-3; 9 nucleotides match TRBD2. As DNA, the CDR3 is TGTGCCAGCAGTGGATTAGCGGGAGTGCCGGGGACAGATACGCAGTATTTT. It codes for CASSGLAGVPGTDTQYF.